This entry lists 13 T cell receptor beta chains sequenced from one sample in a study of T cells after yellow fever vaccination. TCRdb passed the 5' RACE reads through MiXCR, listing each CDR3 protein once. The repertoire has about 120,000 distinct CDR3 sequences, 15% of them found once; the top ten carry 40% to 45%. Here the sequenced sample was CD8+ T cells sorted from PBMCs, taken 5 days after the yellow fever booster vaccination. These receptors originate from a man between 18 and 29 years old who received the YFV17D yellow fever vaccine.

This clonotype was seen at least ten times. J is TRBJ1-1 and V is TRBV12-3 or TRBV12-4; TRBD1 matches at 9 bases. The J segment lost 3 bases and the V segment lost 6 bases, leaving 5 bases of the junction unmatched. The CDR3 length is 14 residues. Here the CDR3 reads CASRPGTGHTEAFF. DNA of the CDR3: TGTGCCAGCAGACCCGGGACAGGGCACACTGAAGCTTTCTTT.

CDR3 amino acids: CASSQEEGFSGELFF. The CDR3 DNA reads TGTGCCAGCAGCCAAGAGGAGGGTTTCTCCGGGGAGCTGTTTTTT. The rearrangement links TRBV4-2 to TRBJ2-2; D might be TRBD2 (6 bases). Looked up from germline, CDR1 is LGHNA and CDR2 is YNFKEQ. Trimming stripped 0 bases from V and 6 bases from J, with 11 bases between. There are 15 residues in the CDR3.

V gene TRBV4-1 combines with J gene TRBJ2-5; tentatively, D is TRBD1 or TRBD2 (5 bases each). Germline assignment: CDR1 MGHRA and CDR2 YSYEKL. The CDR3 has 15 residues. The V and J ends lost 1 base and 3 bases respectively, with 12 bases between them. The CDR3 sequence is CASSQGWGPEETQYF. CDR3 in DNA: TGCGCCAGCAGCCAAGGTTGGGGACCCGAAGAGACCCAGTACTTC.

This clonotype was picked up a small number of times. The chain employs TRBV20-1 and TRBJ2-3; 7 bases line up with TRBD2. The V and J ends lost 4 bases and 3 bases, in that order; junction bases with no gene match: 4. The CDR3 is 13 residues long. Germline V CDR1 and CDR2: DFQATT, SNEGSKA (reference sequence). The CDR3 loop reads CSATRLATDTQYF. CDR3 DNA: TGCAGTGCTACCCGACTAGCAACAGATACGCAGTATTTT.

This clonotype appeared a few times. The genes are TRBV9 and TRBJ2-1; maybe TRBD1 (7 bases). Germline V lookup: CDR1 SGDLS, CDR2 YYNGEE. The CDR3 covers 15 residues. Trimming removed 2 bases at V and 7 bases at J, with 16 bases between. As DNA, the CDR3 is TGTGCCAGCAGCGTCCCCCTAGCAGGGGGGAATGAGCAGTTCTTC. Amino acids: CASSVPLAGGNEQFF.

This clonotype was counted between two and nine times. The chain joins TRBV20-1 to TRBJ2-7; the D gene is possibly TRBD1 (5 bases). The ends were cut back, 0 bases at V and 2 bases at J, with 17 bases in the middle. CDR1 DFQATT and CDR2 SNEGSKA come from the germline V gene (reference sequence). The CDR3 covers 16 residues. As DNA, the CDR3 is TGCAGTGCTAGAGATGAATCAGGGCGCCCCACCTACGAGCAGTACGTC. This sequence encodes CSARDESGRPTYEQYV.

This clonotype appeared a few times. V is TRBV5-1 and J is TRBJ1-6; D is perhaps TRBD1 (5 bases). The germline V gene has CDR1 SGHRS and CDR2 YFSETQ. The CDR3 loop spans 17 amino acids. V was clipped by 3 bases and J by 0 bases, with 13 bases between them. The CDR3: CASSWDGPSSYNSPLHF. The CDR3 nucleotides read TGCGCCAGCAGCTGGGACGGGCCAAGCTCCTATAATTCACCCCTCCACTTT.

The V gene is TRBV19, the J gene TRBJ2-4; D tentatively fits TRBD1 or TRBD2 (6 bases each). This CDR3 is 13 amino acids long. The V end was cut by 6 bases, the J end by 7 bases, with 13 bases between. Germline CDR1 and CDR2: LNHDA and SQIVND (reference sequence). The CDR3 loop reads CASSGGQGNIQYF. CDR3 nucleotide sequence: TGTGCCAGTAGCGGGGGCCAAGGGAACATTCAGTACTTC.

The CDR3 loop is CAIRPSGEIPNEQFF. CDR3 coding DNA: TGTGCCATCAGACCTAGCGGGGAGATCCCCAATGAGCAGTTCTTC. The chain employs TRBV10-3 and TRBJ2-1; 9 bases are a match to TRBD2. The CDR3 extends over 15 amino acids. Germline V gene data show CDR1 as ENHRY and CDR2 as SYGVKD. J gave up 6 bases and V 6 bases, and 9 bases lay outside the gene matches.

The chain recombines TRBV7-6 with TRBJ1-1; D is uncertain. Trimming pared 5 bases from V and 3 bases from J, leaving 10 bases between. Germline V gene data show CDR1 as SGHVS and CDR2 as FNYEAQ. The CDR3 runs to 13 residues. CDR3 nucleotide sequence: TGTGCCAGCAGCCCTCCCTTAGACACTGAAGCTTTCTTT. Translation gives CASSPPLDTEAFF.

J is TRBJ1-5 and V is TRBV4-3; D ambiguous. The CDR3 length is 13 residues. Germline CDR1 reads LGHNA; CDR2 reads YSLEER. The V and J ends lost 0 bases and 5 bases respectively, with 5 bases between them. Here the CDR3 DNA reads TGCGCCAGCAGCCAAGAGGAGGATCAGCCCCAGCATTTT. It encodes CASSQEEDQPQHF.

The rearrangement links TRBV20-1 to TRBJ2-5; possibly TRBD1 for D (5 bases). The CDR3 has 15 residues. V was clipped by 5 bases and J by 0 bases, with 16 bases between them. Germline V lookup: CDR1 DFQATT, CDR2 SNEGSKA (reference sequence). CDR3 coding DNA: TGCAGTGCTCACGAGCAGGGATTGTACCAAGAGACCCAGTACTTC. Translated: CSAHEQGLYQETQYF.

The chain carries TRBV5-6 and TRBJ1-5; D call uncertain. V was trimmed by 3 bases and J by 6 bases, leaving 10 bases between them. CDR1 and CDR2 from the germline V gene are SGHDT and YYEEEE. The length of the CDR3 is 13 residues. The CDR3 protein is CASSSDDGQPQHF. The DNA for the CDR3 is TGTGCCAGCAGCTCTGATGATGGTCAGCCCCAGCATTTT.